The table lists the clone carrying this T cell receptor beta chain with many counts. V lost 2 bases and J 8 bases, leaving 15 bases between the germline ends. CDR3 length: 13 residues. CDR1 and CDR2 (germline): GTSNPN, SVGIG (reference sequence). This sample was taken from a study of T cells in Graves' hyperthyroidism and ophthalmopathy. Researchers took RNA transcripts and amplified the TCR beta CDR3 regions from them. The study used the HTBI primer set for a first-round RT-PCR of the TCR CDR3. One entry per CDR3 protein results from TCRdb running MiXCR on the multiplex PCR reads. The table records fewer than 400,000 distinct CDR3 sequences, around 16% of them present only once.

This chain connects TRBV30 to TRBJ1-2, with D perhaps TRBD1 (5 bases). The source material was blood. The source is a man in his thirties or forties with Graves' hyperthyroidism. The CDR3 DNA follows: TGTGCCTGGAGTCTGGGGGTAGCAGAAGGCTACACCTTC. Amino acids: CAWSLGVAEGYTF.